This entry lists 10 T cell receptor beta chains sequenced from one sample in a study of regulatory T cells in long-lasting Graves disease. The time point denotes: persistent/refractory GD, antithyroid drugs over 5 years with positive TRAb. Making the TCR library involved RNA that had been extracted from PBMCs. According to the study, TCR beta libraries were built with iRepertoire HTBI primers and CDR3-region Arm-PCR. TCRdb fed the multiplex PCR reads into MiXCR, producing one record per CDR3 protein. The data contain 350,000 to 500,000 distinct CDR3 sequences, about 21% of them singletons. Sequencing used peripheral blood mononuclear cells (PBMCs), obtained when the disease was refractory, from a patient treated with antithyroid drugs. Receptor source: a female donor with Graves disease.

This clonotype was observed a handful of times. CDR3 loop: CASTTEGQETQYF. The CDR3 nucleotides read TGCGCCAGCACGACGGAGGGGCAAGAGACCCAGTACTTC. The chain employs TRBV5-1 and TRBJ2-5; D is perhaps TRBD2 (6 bases). Trimming removed 6 bases at V and 2 bases at J, with 11 bases between. CDR1 is SGHRS, CDR2 YFSETQ, per germline. CDR3 length equals 13 residues.

This clonotype was counted at least ten times. J is TRBJ2-5 and V is TRBV27; maybe TRBD1 (6 bases). Per germline, CDR1 MNHEY and CDR2 SMNVEV (reference sequence). The V gene lost 0 bases and the J gene lost 3 bases, with 8 bases spanning the gap. The CDR3 runs 14 residues. The CDR3 loop is CASSLSAGEETQYF. The CDR3 nucleotides are TGTGCCAGCAGTTTATCGGCAGGGGAAGAGACCCAGTACTTC.

This clonotype was detected only once. This chain connects TRBV5-6 to TRBJ1-4; 7 nucleotides align to TRBD1. CDR1 and CDR2 from the germline V gene are SGHDT and YYEEEE. Unmatched junction bases numbered 8, after V lost 3 bases and J lost 3 bases. This CDR3 is 16 amino acids long. CDR3: CASSSGAGTANEKLFF. The CDR3 region has the DNA TGTGCCAGCAGCTCAGGCGCCGGGACAGCTAATGAAAAACTGTTTTTT.

This chain uses TRBV29-1 with TRBJ2-1, with 7 bases fitting TRBD2. Germline lookup yields CDR1 SQVTM and CDR2 ANQGSEA. The ends lost 4 bases at V and 8 bases at J; junction bases unmatched: 8. The CDR3 runs to 13 residues. The CDR3: CSVGGGSMYEQFF. Written as DNA, the CDR3 is TGCAGCGTTGGGGGCGGGAGTATGTATGAGCAGTTCTTC.

The chain carries TRBV5-1 and TRBJ2-1, with 9 bases fitting TRBD1. Germline CDR1 and CDR2: SGHRS and YFSETQ. This CDR3 is 15 amino acids long. The junction had 8 bases not matched to a gene; V was cut back by 4 bases and J by 6 bases. The CDR3 loop is CASSPEGQGINEQFF. In DNA, the CDR3 is TGCGCCAGCAGCCCGGAAGGACAGGGGATCAATGAGCAGTTCTTC.

The table lists this clonotype with many counts. J is TRBJ2-7 and V is TRBV30, with TRBD1 matching over 7 bases. This CDR3 spans 13 amino acids. The V gene end was trimmed by 4 bases and the J gene end by 3 bases; junction bases not matched to a gene: 6. Germline V gene lookup returns CDR1 GTSNPN and CDR2 SVGIG (reference sequence). The CDR3 is CAWISAGGYEQYF. DNA for the CDR3: TGTGCCTGGATTTCGGCAGGGGGCTACGAGCAGTACTTC.

The rearrangement links TRBV7-3 to TRBJ1-1, with D perhaps TRBD1 (6 bases). Germline V lookup: CDR1 SGHTA, CDR2 FQGTGA. This CDR3 has 16 residues. Trimming cost V 5 bases and J 0 bases, with 16 bases left between them. The CDR3 DNA is TGTGCCAGCAGCCTGGGGGGGGGCTACATGAACACTGAAGCTTTCTTT. Amino acids: CASSLGGGYMNTEAFF.

Details on this clonotype: This may be a read error, as it is one base from a much larger clone. This CDR3 is CSVEVSGETLHF. In DNA, the CDR3 is TGCAGCGTTGAAGTTAGCGGGGAGACCCTCCACTTT. This chain joins TRBV29-1 and TRBJ1-6; no clear D gene. CDR3 size: 12 residues. Germline CDR1 is SQVTM and CDR2 is ANQGSEA. The germline V and J ends were trimmed by 1 base and 14 bases, with 12 bases remaining between them.

This clonotype was seen a handful of times. The chain carries TRBV10-3 and TRBJ2-7, with 9 nucleotides matching TRBD1. The CDR3 extends over 14 amino acids. The germline V gene has CDR1 ENHRY and CDR2 SYGVKD. Germline trimming cut 9 bases from V and 2 bases from J; bases unmatched to any gene: 8. CDR3 in amino acids: CAIQPGQGTYEQYF. CDR3 in DNA: TGTGCCATTCAACCGGGACAGGGAACCTACGAGCAGTACTTC.

The CDR3 sequence is CASRSLVGPYEQYF. As DNA, the CDR3 is TGTGCCAGCCGCTCCCTGGTGGGTCCCTACGAGCAGTACTTC. The genes are TRBV11-2 and TRBJ2-7; D remains unclear. V shed 8 bases and J shed 2 bases, with 16 bases lying between them. The germline V gene encodes CDR1 SGHAT and CDR2 FQNNGV. The CDR3 is 14 amino acids.